The rows below give T cell receptor beta chains drawn from one sample of a study of shared clonotypes between healthy human individuals. Using immunoSEQ multiplex PCR, the repertoire was profiled, and TCRdb retains in-frame clones only, with some absent. The sample holds about 2.5 million clones, around 93% seen once. Sequenced input: naive CD4+ T cells from PBMCs. The receptors stem from a man between 18 and 29 years old in good health. Some clones in this sample may be carry-over from other donors' samples. Both conserved end residues are part of each CDR3. The order of the fields is J gene, D gene, V gene, CDR3 DNA, CDR3 protein. The D gene is left open where the match is weak.

j_gene: TRBJ1-2; d_gene: .; v_gene: TRBV19; CDR3nt: TGTGCCAGTAAAATCCGGGATTCTCTGGGGGGCTACACCTTC; CDR3aa: CASKIRDSLGGYTF
j_gene: TRBJ2-7; d_gene: .; v_gene: TRBV27; CDR3nt: TGTGCCAGCAGTTCTCGACAGGTTCAGTACTTC; CDR3aa: CASSSRQVQYF
j_gene: TRBJ2-1; d_gene: .; v_gene: TRBV5-4; CDR3nt: TGTGCCAGCAGCTTGGAGGCTTCCTACAATGAGCAGTTCTTC; CDR3aa: CASSLEASYNEQFF
j_gene: TRBJ2-7; d_gene: TRBD1; v_gene: TRBV6-1; CDR3nt: TGTGCCAGCAGTGAGACAGGGAGCTCCTACGAGCAGTACTTC; CDR3aa: CASSETGSSYEQYF
j_gene: TRBJ1-1; d_gene: .; v_gene: TRBV7-6; CDR3nt: TGTGCCAGCAGCTTAGGTCAGGGGACTGAAGCTTTCTTT; CDR3aa: CASSLGQGTEAFF
j_gene: TRBJ2-1; d_gene: TRBD2; v_gene: TRBV5-1; CDR3nt: TGCGCCAGCAGCTCCCTAGCGGGAGGGTCATACAATGAGCAGTTCTTC; CDR3aa: CASSSLAGGSYNEQFF
j_gene: TRBJ2-5; d_gene: .; v_gene: TRBV14; CDR3nt: TGTGCCAGCAGCCAAGAGAGGGGCCGGCCACAAGAGACCCAGTACTTC; CDR3aa: CASSQERGRPQETQYF
j_gene: TRBJ1-1; d_gene: .; v_gene: TRBV6-6; CDR3nt: TGTGCCAGCAGGGGGGGCTGGAACACTGAAGCTTTCTTT; CDR3aa: CASRGGWNTEAFF
j_gene: TRBJ2-7; d_gene: .; v_gene: TRBV5-1; CDR3nt: TGCGCCAGCAGCTTGGGCGGGCAGGGGACCTACGAGCAGTACTTC; CDR3aa: CASSLGGQGTYEQYF
j_gene: TRBJ2-3; d_gene: .; v_gene: TRBV6-5; CDR3nt: TGTGCCAGCAGTTTGACACGGAAGACAGATACGCAGTATTTT; CDR3aa: CASSLTRKTDTQYF
j_gene: TRBJ1-3; d_gene: .; v_gene: TRBV6-6; CDR3nt: TGTGCCAGCCACGTTAGAGGAAACACCATATATTTT; CDR3aa: CASHVRGNTIYF
j_gene: TRBJ2-7; d_gene: .; v_gene: TRBV10-1; CDR3nt: TGCGCCAGCAGTGCCCAGGGAGAGGGGTCCTACGAGCAGTACTTC; CDR3aa: CASSAQGEGSYEQYF
j_gene: TRBJ2-2; d_gene: .; v_gene: TRBV19; CDR3nt: TGTGCCAGTAGTACTAGGAGGGACACCGGGGAGCTGTTTTTT; CDR3aa: CASSTRRDTGELFF
j_gene: TRBJ2-7; d_gene: TRBD1; v_gene: TRBV7-9; CDR3nt: TGTGCCAGCAGCCGCTTCGTCGGGACAGGGAGCTCCTACGAGCAGTACTTC; CDR3aa: CASSRFVGTGSSYEQYF
j_gene: TRBJ2-2; d_gene: TRBD1; v_gene: TRBV5-4; CDR3nt: TGTGCCAGCAGCTTTCCGAGACAGGGTTTCGGGGAGCTGTTTTTT; CDR3aa: CASSFPRQGFGELFF
j_gene: TRBJ2-6; d_gene: .; v_gene: TRBV6-6; CDR3nt: TGTGCCAGCAGTTACTCGAGGGCCTCTGGGGCCAACGTCCTGACTTTC; CDR3aa: CASSYSRASGANVLTF
j_gene: TRBJ2-6; d_gene: TRBD1; v_gene: TRBV7-3; CDR3nt: TGTGCCAGCAGCTTAACTAGGGGGCCCGCGGTGGCCAACGTCCTGACTTTC; CDR3aa: CASSLTRGPAVANVLTF
j_gene: TRBJ2-2; d_gene: TRBD1; v_gene: TRBV28; CDR3nt: TGTGCCAGCAGCTTGACAGGGGCGAGAACCGGGGAGCTGTTTTTT; CDR3aa: CASSLTGARTGELFF
j_gene: TRBJ2-3; d_gene: .; v_gene: TRBV6-5; CDR3nt: TGTGCCAGCAGTCCCGAGATCGGTACGCAGTATTTT; CDR3aa: CASSPEIGTQYF
j_gene: TRBJ2-7; d_gene: TRBD2; v_gene: TRBV10-1; CDR3nt: TGCGCCAGCAGCGCTAGCGGGAGGATCTACGAGCAGTACTTC; CDR3aa: CASSASGRIYEQYF
j_gene: TRBJ2-2; d_gene: .; v_gene: TRBV9; CDR3nt: TGTGCCAGCAGCGTATTATCCGGAAACACCGGGGAGCTGTTTTTT; CDR3aa: CASSVLSGNTGELFF
j_gene: TRBJ2-5; d_gene: .; v_gene: TRBV5-1; CDR3nt: TGCGCCAGCAGCTTGGGTGCCAACCGGCAAGAGACCCAGTACTTC; CDR3aa: CASSLGANRQETQYF
j_gene: TRBJ2-1; d_gene: .; v_gene: TRBV4-3; CDR3nt: TGCGCCAGCAGCCAAAGGGGAGGGGAAGCGGACAGCTCCTACAATGAGCAGTTCTTC; CDR3aa: CASSQRGGEADSSYNEQFF
j_gene: TRBJ2-1; d_gene: TRBD2; v_gene: TRBV7-3; CDR3nt: TGTGCCAGCAGCTTATCTGCTGCGGGAGTGCTTGAGCAGTTCTTC; CDR3aa: CASSLSAAGVLEQFF
j_gene: TRBJ2-2; d_gene: TRBD2; v_gene: TRBV5-4; CDR3nt: TGTGCCAGCAGTTTGTGGGGGGGCACCGGGGAGCTGTTTTTT; CDR3aa: CASSLWGGTGELFF
j_gene: TRBJ2-3; d_gene: .; v_gene: TRBV27; CDR3nt: TGTGCCAGCAGGTCTTCCCAATTACGCACAGATACGCAGTATTTT; CDR3aa: CASRSSQLRTDTQYF
j_gene: TRBJ1-3; d_gene: TRBD1; v_gene: TRBV29-1; CDR3nt: TGCAGCGTCGGACAGGGGCGGAACACCATATATTTT; CDR3aa: CSVGQGRNTIYF